This TCR beta chain was observed in a study of CD8 T cells in ankylosing spondylitis. Study conclusions and caveats: Blood of patients with ankylosing spondylitis appeared to be characterized by a TCR beta motif of several highly homologous variants. Disease-linked clones, CD8+, were relatively rare in peripheral blood.

The sample holds a few counts of this clonotype. The antigen remains undetermined. The CDR3 is 13 residues long. Trimming left V 0 bases short and J 8 bases short, with 9 bases between. In germline, CDR1 is SGHRS, CDR2 YFSETQ. TCRdb reprocessed the 5' RACE reads with MiXCR, giving one entry per CDR3 protein. In the table there are under 550,000 distinct CDR3 sequences, roughly 26% of which are singletons. The gene calls are TRBV5-1 and TRBJ2-4; D is perhaps TRBD1 (5 bases). The sequencing input was blood, either unsorted or a sorted T cell fraction (not recorded which). The sequence derives from a male donor with ankylosing spondylitis. CDR3 in amino acids: CASSLGQSDIQYF. The CDR3 DNA sequence: TGCGCCAGCAGCTTGGGACAGTCTGACATTCAGTACTTC.